The 27 T cell receptor beta chains given below trace back to one sample, sequenced in a study of cytomegalovirus exposure and HLA in healthy donors. The study ran its PCR with 60 Vbeta and 13 Jbeta primers. Using immunoSEQ multiplex PCR, the repertoire was profiled, and TCRdb retains in-frame clones only, with some absent. Found here are about 170,000 clones, around 85% of them singletons; the top ten hold 1%. Sample: PBMCs. These receptors were collected from a boy between 2 and 10 years old in good health and CMV-seronegative.

This chain uses TRBV6-5 with TRBJ1-5; D is possibly TRBD1 (5 bases). Germline lookup yields CDR1 MNHEY and CDR2 SVGAGI. Trimming took off 7 bases at V and 4 bases at J, with 11 bases between the two ends. This CDR3 is built from 13 residues. Here the CDR3 reads CASMRQKNQPQHF. Here the CDR3 DNA reads TGTGCCAGCATGAGACAGAAGAATCAGCCCCAGCATTTT.

The V gene is TRBV7-3, the J gene TRBJ1-4, with D perhaps matching TRBD1 (5 bases). V was shortened by 5 bases and J by 8 bases, with 15 bases between the two germline ends. This CDR3 has 14 amino acids. Germline CDR1 SGHTA, CDR2 FQGTGA. CDR3 nucleotide sequence: TGTGCCAGCAGCCCCAAACAGGTGCGGGAAAAACTGTTTTTT. This codes for CASSPKQVREKLFF.

The V gene is TRBV2, the J gene TRBJ1-1; 10 nucleotides agree with TRBD1. CDR1 is SNHLY, CDR2 FYNNEI, per germline. After removal of 6 bases from V and 3 bases from J, the junction contained 7 bases not matched to a gene. The CDR3 has 15 residues. The CDR3 protein is CASSADRGLDTEAFF. The CDR3 DNA reads TGTGCCAGCAGCGCTGACAGGGGGCTGGACACTGAAGCTTTCTTT.

This clone was observed a single time. Different DNA sequences within this sample yield the same CDR3. The V call is TRBV6-5, the J call TRBJ1-2, with D possibly TRBD1 on 5 matching bases. V lost 2 bases to trimming and J lost 7 bases, with 11 bases between them. The CDR3 runs 13 residues. Germline CDR1 MNHEY, CDR2 SVGAGI. CDR3 residues: CASSYRQGGGYTF. The CDR3, as DNA: TGTGCCAGCAGTTACCGTCAGGGTGGTGGCTACACCTTC.

This chain joins TRBV9 and TRBJ1-2; the D is unclear. Germline CDR1 and CDR2: SGDLS and YYNGEE. The CDR3 contains 11 residues. The germline V and J ends were trimmed by 6 bases and 8 bases, with 11 bases remaining between them. Written as DNA, the CDR3 is TGTGCCAGCAAGGCTCACGGGGGCTACACCTTC. Protein: CASKAHGGYTF.

This chain uses TRBV11-2 with TRBJ1-3, with D uncertain. V was pared by 1 base and J by 12 bases, with 10 bases between. Germline V gene sequence: CDR1 SGHAT, CDR2 FQNNGV. The CDR3 totals 12 residues. The CDR3 is CASSLGGGLIYF. In DNA, the CDR3 is TGTGCCAGCAGCTTAGGGGGAGGGCTCATATATTTT.

This clone was detected a few times. V and J are TRBV9 and TRBJ2-7; a possible D gene is TRBD2 (6 bases). Germline V CDR1 and CDR2: SGDLS, YYNGEE. V lost 4 bases and J lost 6, with 17 bases in between. This CDR3 is 14 amino acids long. The CDR3 loop reads CASSNRLDRGEQYF. The CDR3 nucleotides are TGTGCCAGCAGCAATCGACTAGATCGGGGCGAGCAGTACTTC.

DNA of the CDR3: TGCGCCAGCAGCCAACCAACACGACGGGGACTAGCGGGCGAACCGAACACCGGGGAGCTGTTTTTT. Translated, it gives CASSQPTRRGLAGEPNTGELFF. The chain couples TRBV4-1 to TRBJ2-2, with 12 bases fitting TRBD2. The length of the CDR3 is 22 residues. V lost 2 bases, J lost 0 bases, and 16 bases stayed unmatched. Germline values: CDR1 MGHRA, CDR2 YSYEKL.

The J gene is TRBJ2-3, the V gene TRBV19; perhaps TRBD2 as D (7 bases). This CDR3 is built from 15 residues. The germline V gene encodes CDR1 LNHDA and CDR2 SQIVND (reference sequence). V lost 0 bases to trimming and J lost 4 bases, with 11 bases between them. The CDR3 sequence: CASSIDSGGADTQYF. The CDR3 DNA reads TGTGCCAGTAGTATAGATTCGGGGGGCGCAGATACGCAGTATTTT. The variable domain in full, with the rest retrieved from reference TRBV19 and TRBJ2-3, is DGGITQSPKYLFRKEGQNVTLSCEQNLNHDAMYWYRQDPGQGLRLIYYSQIVNDFQKGDIAEGYSVSREKKESFPLTVTSAQKNPTAFYLCASSIDSGGADTQYFGPGTRLTVL.

J is TRBJ2-5 and V is TRBV7-9, with a tentative D call TRBD1 (6 bases). V lost 4 bases, J lost 6 bases, and 12 bases lay in between. Germline lookup yields CDR1 SEHNR and CDR2 FQNEAQ (reference sequence). This CDR3 spans 13 amino acids. CDR3 DNA sequence: TGTGCCAGCAGCTCGGACAGAAAACAGACCCAGTACTTC. Translation gives CASSSDRKQTQYF.

The chain uses TRBV28 and TRBJ2-3; D gene ambiguous. Per germline, CDR1 MDHEN and CDR2 SYDVKM. V gave up 3 bases and J gave up 1 base, with 5 bases separating them. The CDR3 is made up of 13 amino acids. The DNA of the CDR3 is TGTGCCAGCAGTTTCAGGCGCACAGATACGCAGTATTTT. This codes for CASSFRRTDTQYF.

This chain links TRBV7-6 with TRBJ2-2; D is uncertain. V was shortened by 5 bases and J by 6 bases, with 4 bases between the two germline ends. Germline loops: CDR1 SGHVS, CDR2 FNYEAQ. The CDR3 runs to 11 residues. For the CDR3, the DNA is TGTGCCAGCAGCACAGCCGGGGAGCTGTTTTTT. Its translation is CASSTAGELFF.

This clone was recorded only once. The CDR3 here is CASSEPSSGRFDTQYF. The CDR3 DNA sequence: TGTGCCAGCAGTGAACCTTCTAGCGGGAGGTTCGATACGCAGTATTTT. The chain links TRBV2 to TRBJ2-3, with 11 bases matching TRBD2. Germline values: CDR1 SNHLY, CDR2 FYNNEI. Trimming at V came to 2 bases and at J to 6 bases, leaving 7 bases not matched to a gene. The CDR3 loop spans 16 amino acids.

CDR3 in amino acids: CAIRAGLAGGPEQFF. In DNA form, the CDR3 reads TGTGCCATCAGAGCGGGACTAGCGGGAGGACCCGAGCAGTTCTTC. The chain links TRBV10-3 to TRBJ2-1, with TRBD2 identical over 15 bases. Germline V CDR1 and CDR2: ENHRY, SYGVKD. J gave up 10 bases and V 6 bases, and 7 bases lay outside the gene matches. The CDR3 totals 15 residues.

This sequence joins TRBV19 and TRBJ2-7; 7 bases are shared with TRBD1. The J segment lost 2 bases and the V segment lost 4 bases, leaving 2 bases of the junction unmatched. Germline-derived CDR1 and CDR2 are LNHDA and SQIVND (reference sequence). The CDR3 loop spans 13 amino acids. The CDR3 nucleotides are TGTGCCAGTAGTAGGGGACAGACCTACGAGCAGTACTTC. Residues: CASSRGQTYEQYF.

This clone was observed a single time. This chain uses TRBV10-1 with TRBJ2-1, with 7 bases that match TRBD2. The germline V gene encodes CDR1 WNHNN and CDR2 SYGVQD (reference sequence). Losses at the gene ends were 6 bases for V and 7 bases for J; bases not matched to a gene: 3. This CDR3 has 12 amino acids. In DNA form, the CDR3 reads TGCGCCAGCAGGGGAGCGGGAAATGAGCAGTTCTTC. It codes for CASRGAGNEQFF.

This chain uses TRBV28 with TRBJ2-5, with 8 bases identical to TRBD2. The CDR3 is made up of 16 amino acids. V dropped 4 bases and J dropped 4; count of bases not matched to a gene: 11. The germline V gene has CDR1 MDHEN and CDR2 SYDVKM. The CDR3 nucleotides read TGTGCCAGCAGTTCCAGGGATGGGGCGGGGGGAGAGACCCAGTACTTC. Translating it yields CASSSRDGAGGETQYF.

The chain is built from TRBV10-2 and TRBJ2-5, with 7 bases matching TRBD1. Germline V CDR1 and CDR2: WSHSY, SAAADI. V lost 6 bases and J lost 6; bases outside the gene matches: 13. The CDR3 covers 15 residues. In DNA, the CDR3 is TGCGCCAGCAGCCTCGTGGGGGACAGAGAACAGACCCAGTACTTC. Translated: CASSLVGDREQTQYF.

The chain uses TRBV28 and TRBJ2-3, with D maybe TRBD2 (6 bases). The CDR3 contains 15 residues. Germline loops: CDR1 MDHEN, CDR2 SYDVKM. V lost 6 bases to trimming and J lost 4 bases, with 17 bases between them. The CDR3 DNA follows: TGTGCCAGCAGCCACAAAAGCGGGCTCCCAGATACGCAGTATTTT. Translating it yields CASSHKSGLPDTQYF.

The chain has TRBV30 and TRBJ2-7; D ambiguous. The CDR3 covers 14 residues. Germline CDR1 is GTSNPN and CDR2 is SVGIG (reference sequence). The V gene lost 0 bases and the J gene lost 3 bases, with 12 bases spanning the gap. Here the CDR3 DNA reads TGTGCCTGGAGTGTACGGGTGGGTAGCTACGAGCAGTACTTC. Translating it yields CAWSVRVGSYEQYF. Together with reference TRBV30 and TRBJ2-7, the CDR3 gives the full variable domain: SQTIHQWPATLVQPVGSPLSLECTVEGTSNPNLYWYRQAAGRGLQLLFYSVGIGQISSEVPQNLSASRPQDRQFILSSKKLLLSDSGFYLCAWSVRVGSYEQYFGPGTRLTVT.

The rearrangement uses TRBV5-1 and TRBJ2-1; 10 positions match TRBD2. CDR1 SGHRS and CDR2 YFSETQ come from the germline V gene. J was trimmed by 7 bases and V by 8 bases; bases with no gene match: 6. The CDR3 consists of 13 residues. The CDR3 nucleotides are TGCGCCAGTTCGGCTAGCGGGAGAAATGAGCAGTTCTTC. Its translation: CASSASGRNEQFF.

The chain is built from TRBV9 and TRBJ2-3; D is perhaps TRBD2 (5 bases). The V end lost 0 bases, the J end lost 10 bases, and 12 bases lay between the germline ends. Germline CDR1 and CDR2: SGDLS and YYNGEE. The CDR3 covers 13 residues. Written as DNA, the CDR3 is TGTGCCAGCAGCGTAGCTCAGGCCGGGGCGCAGTATTTT. Translation: CASSVAQAGAQYF.

The chain has TRBV5-1 and TRBJ2-5, with D maybe TRBD2 (6 bases). This CDR3 has 17 amino acids. Deletions cut 0 bases from V and 4 bases from J, with 19 bases between. CDR1 is SGHRS and CDR2 is YFSETQ in the germline V gene. The CDR3 nucleotides are TGCGCCAGCAGCTTGGGATTCGGGACTCCTGGGGCAGAGACCCAGTACTTC. Translating it yields CASSLGFGTPGAETQYF.

V and J are TRBV6-4 and TRBJ2-3; TRBD1 matches 9 bases. The CDR3 covers 14 residues. V dropped 4 bases and J dropped 2; count of bases not matched to a gene: 1. Germline V gene data show CDR1 as MRHNA and CDR2 as SNTAGT. The CDR3 DNA sequence: TGTGCCAGCAGTGGGACAGGGGACACAGATACGCAGTATTTT. Translated, it gives CASSGTGDTDTQYF.

The V and J genes are TRBV14 and TRBJ1-1; 7 bases agree with TRBD1. Trimming cost V 1 base and J 7 bases; bases outside gene matches: 12. The CDR3 loop spans 16 amino acids. CDR1 SGHDN and CDR2 FVKESK come from the germline V gene. The CDR3 region has the DNA TGTGCCAGCAGCCAAGGAGGGGGCCATTCCCTCGGTGAAGCTTTCTTT. Residues: CASSQGGGHSLGEAFF. Filled out from reference TRBV14 and TRBJ1-1, the complete variable domain reads EAGVTQFPSHSVIEKGQTVTLRCDPISGHDNLYWYRRVMGKEIKFLLHFVKESKQDESGMPNNRFLAERTGGTYSTLKVQPAELEDSGVYFCASSQGGGHSLGEAFFGQGTRLTVV.

The chain combines TRBV28 with TRBJ2-7; tentatively, D is TRBD1 (6 bases). This CDR3 spans 14 amino acids. Trimming left V 4 bases short and J 0 bases short, with 10 bases between. Germline-derived CDR1 and CDR2 are MDHEN and SYDVKM. The CDR3 here is CASSSTGFSYEQYF. The CDR3 DNA reads as TGTGCCAGCAGTTCCACAGGGTTCTCCTACGAGCAGTACTTC.

The chain employs TRBV6-5 and TRBJ1-2; D is ambiguous. The CDR3 length is 13 residues. Germline CDR1 is MNHEY and CDR2 is SVGAGI. The ends were cut back, 5 bases at V and 4 bases at J, with 11 bases in the middle. CDR3: CASSDGGGYGYTF. Here the CDR3 DNA reads TGTGCCAGCAGTGATGGAGGAGGCTATGGCTACACCTTC.